Following are 18 T cell receptor beta chains from one sample sequenced in a study of T cells in Graves' hyperthyroidism and ophthalmopathy. The investigators amplified TCR beta CDR3 regions from RNA transcripts. RT-PCR in the first round (using the HTBI primer set) targeted the TCR CDR3. TCRdb fed the multiplex PCR reads into MiXCR, producing one record per CDR3 protein. The table has fewer than 400,000 distinct CDR3 sequences, approximately 25% seen once; the top ten hold roughly 70%. Sequences were obtained from blood. The receptors stem from a man aged 50 or older with Graves' hyperthyroidism.

This clonotype was seen a handful of times. This chain connects TRBV28 to TRBJ2-5; the match to TRBD2 covers 14 bases. Germline-derived CDR1 and CDR2 are MDHEN and SYDVKM. The V segment lost 0 bases and the J segment 1 base; nucleotides outside the gene matches: 4. CDR3 length equals 18 residues. This chain's CDR3 is CASSLWGLAGEGQETQYF. CDR3 in DNA: TGTGCCAGCAGTTTATGGGGACTAGCGGGAGAGGGCCAAGAGACCCAGTACTTC.

This clonotype was recorded many times. The chain couples TRBV27 to TRBJ2-7; TRBD1 matches at 9 bases. Germline loops: CDR1 MNHEY, CDR2 SMNVEV (reference sequence). The J segment lost 6 bases and the V segment lost 4 bases, leaving 13 bases of the junction unmatched. The CDR3 has 16 residues. CDR3 coding DNA: TGTGCCAGCAGTTGGGGGCTCCGGGACAGGGCTACCGAGCAGTACTTC. It is translated as CASSWGLRDRATEQYF.

The rearrangement links TRBV5-1 to TRBJ2-3, with 8 bases aligning to TRBD2. Germline V CDR1 and CDR2: SGHRS, YFSETQ. V shed 4 bases, J shed 1 base, and the junction held 11 bases outside the gene matches. The CDR3 is 17 residues long. CDR3 residues: CASSPQPGTRGTDTQYF. CDR3 in DNA: TGCGCCAGCAGCCCCCAACCGGGGACTAGAGGCACAGATACGCAGTATTTT.

The chain joins TRBV19 to TRBJ2-3; D is undetermined. Germline V gene lookup returns CDR1 LNHDA and CDR2 SQIVND (reference sequence). CDR3 size: 15 residues. The ends were cut back, 0 bases at V and 0 bases at J, with 7 bases in the middle. CDR3 sequence (DNA): TGTGCCAGTAGTATAGATCAGAGAAGCACAGATACGCAGTATTTT. Its protein product is CASSIDQRSTDTQYF.

At least ten counts were recorded for this clonotype. This chain joins TRBV27 and TRBJ2-3; D is perhaps TRBD2 (5 bases). The CDR3 is made up of 15 amino acids. CDR1 and CDR2 (germline): MNHEY, SMNVEV (reference sequence). Trimming pared 4 bases from V and 4 bases from J, leaving 15 bases between. CDR3 protein: CASSSRGSRADTQYF. The CDR3 DNA is TGTGCCAGCAGTTCACGGGGATCAAGGGCAGATACGCAGTATTTT.

In this sample, this clonotype turned up many times. The V and J genes are TRBV6-2 or TRBV6-3 and TRBJ1-1, with no clear D. The germline V gene encodes CDR1 MNHEY and CDR2 SVGEGT. The CDR3 is 12 residues long. V lost 10 bases and J lost 1, with 10 bases in between. CDR3 amino acids: CATLRQNTEAFF. In nucleotides, the CDR3 is TGTGCCACCTTGCGCCAGAACACTGAAGCTTTCTTT.

This chain links TRBV18 with TRBJ2-2, with TRBD1 matching 12 bases. This CDR3 has 17 amino acids. The J segment lost 5 bases and the V segment lost 2 bases, leaving 6 bases of the junction unmatched. Germline V CDR1 and CDR2: KGHSH, LQKENI. The CDR3 protein is CASSPSGQGAWTGELFF. Here the CDR3 DNA reads TGTGCCAGCTCACCATCGGGACAGGGGGCTTGGACCGGGGAGCTGTTTTTT.

The chain recombines TRBV9 with TRBJ2-7; perhaps TRBD1 as D (6 bases). Germline CDR1 reads SGDLS; CDR2 reads YYNGEE. This CDR3 has 15 residues. Trimming removed 0 bases from V and 2 bases from J, with 12 bases in between. The CDR3 sequence is CASSVVAGATYEQYF. CDR3 nucleotides: TGTGCCAGCAGCGTAGTGGCAGGGGCAACCTACGAGCAGTACTTC. The whole variable domain, remainder taken from reference TRBV9 and TRBJ2-7, is DSGVTQTPKHLITATGQRVTLRCSPRSGDLSVYWYQQSLDQGLQFLIQYYNGEERAKGNILERFSAQQFPDLHSELNLSSLELGDSALYFCASSVVAGATYEQYFGPGTRLTVT.

The chain couples TRBV24-1 to TRBJ2-1; the match to TRBD1 covers 7 bases. Germline CDR1 KGHDR, CDR2 SFDVKD. The trim removed 11 bases at V and 4 bases at J, leaving 7 bases unmatched. CDR3 length: 13 amino acids. The DNA of the CDR3 is TGTGCCATCCGGGACAGCCAATACAATGAGCAGTTCTTC. Translating it yields CAIRDSQYNEQFF.

About this clonotype itself: The conserved phenylalanine or tryptophan is not found at the CDR3 terminus, so this likely reflects a read error. The chain uses TRBV28 and TRBJ1-1, with D tentatively TRBD1 (5 bases). Trimming cost V 7 bases and J 3 bases, with 12 bases left between them. The CDR3 extends over 13 amino acids. Germline CDR1 and CDR2: MDHEN and SYDVKM. The CDR3 sequence is CASTFLQDTEAFL. The CDR3 DNA reads TGTGCCAGCACCTTTTTACAGGACACTGAAGCTTTCCTT.

This clonotype was seen more than once but under ten times. The V and J genes are TRBV7-2 and TRBJ1-1; 8 positions agree with TRBD1. The CDR3 covers 15 residues. After removal of 3 bases from V and 3 bases from J, the junction contained 6 bases not matched to a gene. The V gene's germline CDR1 is SGHTA and CDR2 FQGNSA. The CDR3 DNA sequence: TGTGCCAGCAGCTTTTGGACAGGGAAAGACACTGAAGCTTTCTTT. Amino acids: CASSFWTGKDTEAFF.

The CDR3 DNA follows: TGTGCCAGCAGTTCCAGACTAGCGGGGGGCGCTACGCAGTATTTT. Its protein is CASSSRLAGGATQYF. J is TRBJ2-3 and V is TRBV6-5; 13 bases align to TRBD2. The CDR3 loop spans 15 amino acids. V lost 4 bases and J lost 8; bases outside the gene matches: 6. Germline loops: CDR1 MNHEY, CDR2 SVGAGI.

As regards this clonotype: A clone one base away is much larger, so this may be a read error. The chain has TRBV5-1 and TRBJ2-3, with D perhaps being TRBD1 or TRBD2 (5 bases each). This CDR3 spans 15 amino acids. Looked up from germline, CDR1 is SGHRS and CDR2 is YFSETQ. For the CDR3, the DNA is TGCGCCAGCAGCTTGAACGGGGCAGGCACAGGTACGCAGTATTTT. Its translation: CASSLNGAGTGTQYF. Supplemented by reference TRBV5-1 and TRBJ2-3, the full variable domain reads KAGVTQTPRYLIKTRGQQVTLSCSPISGHRSVSWYQQTPGQGLQFLFEYFSETQRNKGNFPGRFSGRQFSNSRSEMNVSTLELGDSALYLCASSLNGAGTGTQYFGPGTRLTVL.

In its sample, this clonotype was seen a few times. The chain recombines TRBV20-1 with TRBJ2-7, with a weak D call TRBD1 (5 bases). V lost 0 bases, J lost 3 bases, and 9 bases lay in between. The V gene's germline CDR1 is DFQATT and CDR2 SNEGSKA (reference sequence). There are 13 residues in the CDR3. The chain's CDR3 is CSARDAQGYEQYF. The CDR3 DNA is TGCAGTGCTAGAGACGCCCAGGGCTACGAGCAGTACTTC.

This clonotype was seen more than once but under ten times. The rearrangement uses TRBV10-3 and TRBJ2-1; 7 positions agree with TRBD2. The V segment lost 11 bases and the J segment 2 bases; nucleotides outside the gene matches: 9. There are 14 residues in the CDR3. Germline lookup yields CDR1 ENHRY and CDR2 SYGVKD. CDR3: CAVGLAEPYNEQFF. The DNA of the CDR3 is TGTGCCGTAGGCCTAGCGGAACCCTACAATGAGCAGTTCTTC.

The genes are TRBV20-1 and TRBJ2-1; TRBD1 or TRBD2 may be the D gene (6 bases each). This CDR3 is built from 15 residues. V dropped 5 bases and J dropped 6 bases, with 20 bases sitting between them. Germline assignment: CDR1 DFQATT and CDR2 SNEGSKA (reference sequence). The CDR3: CSAQHRLKGGNEQFF. The CDR3 DNA is TGCAGTGCTCAGCACCGACTAAAGGGGGGCAATGAGCAGTTCTTC.

The table lists this clonotype with many counts. The chain joins TRBV2 to TRBJ2-5; 13 bases map to TRBD2. The CDR3 consists of 15 residues. Germline CDR1 and CDR2: SNHLY and FYNNEI. J gave up 7 bases and V 1 base, and 3 bases lay outside the gene matches. The CDR3 loop is CASSEGTSGSRTQYF. CDR3 sequence (DNA): TGTGCCAGCAGTGAAGGGACTAGCGGGAGTAGGACCCAGTACTTC. Based on the CDR3 plus reference TRBV2 and TRBJ2-5, the full variable domain is EPEVTQTPSHQVTQMGQEVILRCVPISNHLYFYWYRQILGQKVEFLVSFYNNEISEKSEIFDDQFSVERPDGSNFTLKIRSTKLEDSAMYFCASSEGTSGSRTQYFGPGTRLLVL.

This clonotype has ten or more counts. The chain links TRBV27 to TRBJ2-3; the match to TRBD2 covers 11 bases. This CDR3 is built from 16 residues. V lost 5 bases, J lost 4 bases, and 8 bases stayed unmatched. Germline V gives CDR1 MNHEY, CDR2 SMNVEV (reference sequence). CDR3 residues: CASSTIAGGPPDTQYF. CDR3 DNA sequence: TGTGCCAGCAGTACAATAGCGGGAGGGCCACCAGATACGCAGTATTTT.